This T cell receptor (beta chain) was documented in a study of Ad26.COV2.S vaccination and SARS-CoV-2 variants (dated by TCRdb to the early 2020s). Regarding the study in general: The specificity and breadth of SARS-CoV-2-reactive T cell receptors after Ad26.COV2.S vaccination were assessed by TCRbeta repertoire sequencing. The TCR-sequenced set comprised roughly 30 samples: roughly 19 Ad26.COV2.S vaccine recipients, 5 placebo recipients and 8 SARS-CoV-2 convalescent individuals. What the research found in general, with its limitations: Vaccine and placebo recipients had similar non-spike TCR breadth, a finding consistent with the vaccine containing only spike. After vaccination, spike-specific CD8+ and CD4+ T cell responses were reported to show substantial breadth. Ad26.COV2.S recipients had higher spike-specific TCR breadth than placebo recipients (P = 0.0014). It was noted by the authors that total T cell responses may have been underestimated by the TCR breadth and depth analyses.

The sample's time point label, decoded: individuals recovered from natural SARS-CoV-2 infection. The immunoSEQ Assay was used to sequence TCRbeta CDR3 regions. After extraction, genomic DNA underwent amplification by bias-controlled multiplex PCR, followed by high-throughput sequencing. Regarding the original processing steps: To quantify the absolute abundance of each unique TCRbeta CDR3 region, sequences were collapsed and filtered. T cell fraction was estimated by normalizing TCRbeta template counts to usable DNA, with usable DNA measured through amplification of reference genes found in all nucleated cells. Repertoire TCRs were annotated as SARS-CoV-2-specific by exact matching of V gene, CDR3 amino acid sequence and J gene to a known reactive TCR set. The reference SARS-CoV-2 TCR set was derived from MIRA and filtered for enrichment in COVID-19-positive ImmuneCODE repertoires, a step that removed public or cross-reactive TCRs. Drawing on the MIRA antigens, annotated TCRs were analysed further at the level of specific ORF or position within ORF. Breadth was defined as annotated unique rearrangements over total unique productive rearrangements; depth was the summed frequency of those rearrangements. Two-sided Wilcoxon rank-sum tests were applied when comparing TCR breadth between groups. TCRdb stores this immuneACCESS table with in-frame sequences only. Part of the clones is absent; in the studies checked, under half of the shortfall reflects unresolved V genes, and no reason is known for the rest. That table gives V, J and clone size, and the DNA gave D and trimming. This sample is represented by 300,000 to 400,000 clones; roughly nine tenths of them were singletons. 3.9% of the sample comes from the top ten.

V loses 3 bases of germline sequence and J loses 10 bases, and the interval between the two ends is 16 bases. Including the terminal cysteine and phenylalanine, the CDR3 comprises 15 residues. The entry retains the CDR3 DNA only, 45 bases that are in frame from base 1. The germline V gene provides CDR1 MRHNA and CDR2 SNTAGT. In the case of this clone: What antigen it recognizes has not been identified. Base qualities were left out, and no much larger clone turns up one base away.

The sequenced sample was peripheral blood, obtained after recovery from COVID-19. The V and J segments used are TRBV6-4 and TRBJ1-6; the D region possibly corresponds to TRBD1 (6 bases align). This clonotype originated in a human donor who had recovered from COVID-19. The CDR3 has the sequence CASSETGPGRSPLHF. The DNA is TGTGCCAGCAGTGAAACAGGGCCCGGGAGATCACCCCTCCACTTT.